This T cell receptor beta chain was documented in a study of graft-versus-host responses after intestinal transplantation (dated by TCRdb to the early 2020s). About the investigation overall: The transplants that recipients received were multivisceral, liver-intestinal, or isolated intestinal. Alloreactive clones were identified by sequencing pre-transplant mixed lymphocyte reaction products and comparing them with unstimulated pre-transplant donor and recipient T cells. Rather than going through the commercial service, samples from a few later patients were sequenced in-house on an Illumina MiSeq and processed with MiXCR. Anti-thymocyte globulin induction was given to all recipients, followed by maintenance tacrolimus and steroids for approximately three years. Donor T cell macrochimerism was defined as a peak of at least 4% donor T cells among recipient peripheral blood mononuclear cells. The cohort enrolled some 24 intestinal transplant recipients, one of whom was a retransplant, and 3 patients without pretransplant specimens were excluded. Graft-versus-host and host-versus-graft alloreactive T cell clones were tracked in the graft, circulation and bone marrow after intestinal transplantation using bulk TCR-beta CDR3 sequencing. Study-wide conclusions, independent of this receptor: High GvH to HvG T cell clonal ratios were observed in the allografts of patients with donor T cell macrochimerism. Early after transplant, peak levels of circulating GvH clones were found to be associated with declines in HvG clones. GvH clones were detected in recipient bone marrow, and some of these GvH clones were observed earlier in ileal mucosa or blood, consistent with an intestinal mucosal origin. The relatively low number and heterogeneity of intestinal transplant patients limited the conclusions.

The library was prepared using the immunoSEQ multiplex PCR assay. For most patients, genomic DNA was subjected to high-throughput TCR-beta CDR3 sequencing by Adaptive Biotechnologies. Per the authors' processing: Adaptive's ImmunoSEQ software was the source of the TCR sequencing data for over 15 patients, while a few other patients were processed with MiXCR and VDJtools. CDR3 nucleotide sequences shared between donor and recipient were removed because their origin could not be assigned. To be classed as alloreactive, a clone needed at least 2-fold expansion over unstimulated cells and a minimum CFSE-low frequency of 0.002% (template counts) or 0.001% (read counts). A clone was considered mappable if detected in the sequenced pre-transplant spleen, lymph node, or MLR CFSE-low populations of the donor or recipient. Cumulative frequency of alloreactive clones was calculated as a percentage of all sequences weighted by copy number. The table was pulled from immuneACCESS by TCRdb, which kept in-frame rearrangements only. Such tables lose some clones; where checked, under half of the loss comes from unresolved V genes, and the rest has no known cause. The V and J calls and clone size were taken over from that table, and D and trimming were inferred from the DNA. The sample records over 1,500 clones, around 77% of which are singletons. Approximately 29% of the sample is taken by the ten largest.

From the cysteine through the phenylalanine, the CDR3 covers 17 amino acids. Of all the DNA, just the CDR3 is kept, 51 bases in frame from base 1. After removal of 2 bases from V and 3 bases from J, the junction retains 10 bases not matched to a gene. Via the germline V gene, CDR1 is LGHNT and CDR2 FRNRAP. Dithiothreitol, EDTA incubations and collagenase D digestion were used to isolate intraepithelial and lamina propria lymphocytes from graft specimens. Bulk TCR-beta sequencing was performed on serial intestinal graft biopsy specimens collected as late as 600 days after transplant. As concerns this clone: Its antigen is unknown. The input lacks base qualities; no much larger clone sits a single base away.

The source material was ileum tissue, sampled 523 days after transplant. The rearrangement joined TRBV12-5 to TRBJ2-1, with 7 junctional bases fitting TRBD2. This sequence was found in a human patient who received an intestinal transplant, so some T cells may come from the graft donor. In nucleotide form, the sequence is TGTGCTAGTGGTTTGTCCCTCCCTAGCGGAGTCTACAATGAGCAGTTCTTC. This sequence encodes CASGLSLPSGVYNEQFF.